These 27 T cell receptor beta chains were sequenced from one sample in a study of CD4+ T cells in melanoma. The method was immunoSEQ multiplex PCR; TCRdb's version includes in-frame clones alone and lacks a portion of them. The table includes 20,000 to 25,000 clones, roughly 80% detected once. The material sequenced was cells from a culture (not recorded whether cultured in vitro). The receptor source for this set is a human donor with melanoma.

The chain uses TRBV18 and TRBJ1-1, with D uncertain. The V gene's germline CDR1 is KGHSH and CDR2 LQKENI. Trimming stripped 4 bases from V and 1 base from J, with 16 bases between. This CDR3 spans 16 amino acids. CDR3 coding DNA: TGTGCCAGCTCACGCCAGGATCGAATTCGGAACACTGAAGCTTTCTTT. Protein sequence: CASSRQDRIRNTEAFF.

This chain links TRBV30 with TRBJ2-4; TRBD2 might be the D (6 bases). This CDR3 is built from 14 residues. Between the trimmed V and J ends, which lost 3 bases and 8 bases, there was a span of 17 bases. CDR1 is GTSNPN, CDR2 SVGIG, per germline (reference sequence). In nucleotides, the CDR3 is TGTGCCTGGAGCCCGGGGCTTGGGGAGGACATTCAGTACTTC. Amino acids: CAWSPGLGEDIQYF.

This chain connects TRBV5-4 to TRBJ2-5, with a tentative D call TRBD2 (6 bases). Deletions cut 0 bases from V and 2 bases from J, with 11 bases between. The CDR3 covers 15 residues. Germline assignment: CDR1 SGHNT and CDR2 YYREEE (reference sequence). CDR3 sequence reads: CASSLAPGDQETQYF. The CDR3 DNA sequence: TGTGCCAGCAGCTTGGCCCCGGGGGATCAAGAGACCCAGTACTTC. Based on the CDR3 plus reference TRBV5-4 and TRBJ2-5, the full variable domain is ETGVTQSPTHLIKTRGQQVTLRCSSQSGHNTVSWYQQALGQGPQFIFQYYREEENGRGNFPPRFSGLQFPNYSSELNVNALELDDSALYLCASSLAPGDQETQYFGPGTRLLVL.

The gene calls are TRBV5-1 and TRBJ2-7; 9 nucleotides match TRBD1. Germline CDR1 SGHRS, CDR2 YFSETQ. The CDR3 contains 14 residues. V dropped 4 bases and J dropped 3; count of bases not matched to a gene: 5. The CDR3 sequence: CASSETGGNYEQYF. In DNA, the CDR3 is TGCGCCAGCAGCGAGACAGGGGGAAACTACGAGCAGTACTTC.

The CDR3 DNA reads TGTGCCAGTAGTATAGACGGCGCGGGGCCCTATGGCTACACCTTC. It specifies CASSIDGAGPYGYTF. The chain is built from TRBV19 and TRBJ1-2; TRBD1 is a possible D gene (5 bases). The CDR3 runs to 15 residues. The V end lost 0 bases, the J end lost 4 bases, and 12 bases lay between the germline ends. CDR1 is LNHDA, CDR2 SQIVND, per germline (reference sequence).

This clone turned up a few times. The J gene is TRBJ2-7, the V gene TRBV6-1; a possible D gene is TRBD1 (5 bases). In germline, CDR1 is MNHNS, CDR2 SASEGT. V lost 7 bases and J lost 2, with 12 bases in between. This CDR3 has 13 amino acids. The CDR3 sequence is CASNPTVAYEQYF. The CDR3 coding sequence is TGTGCCAGCAACCCGACAGTAGCCTACGAGCAGTACTTC.

This clone was recorded a few times. This rearrangement joins TRBV7-2 to TRBJ2-3, with 7 nucleotides matching TRBD2. After removal of 2 bases from V and 2 bases from J, the junction contained 7 bases not matched to a gene. The CDR3 totals 16 residues. CDR1 and CDR2 from the germline V gene are SGHTA and FQGNSA. The CDR3 sequence is CASSLRRGGTTDTQYF. CDR3 bases: TGTGCCAGCAGCTTAAGGCGGGGAGGGACCACAGATACGCAGTATTTT.

The chain employs TRBV5-6 and TRBJ2-1; 10 bases agree with TRBD2. CDR3 length: 15 amino acids. Per germline, CDR1 SGHDT and CDR2 YYEEEE. Losses at the gene ends were 0 bases for V and 13 bases for J; bases not matched to a gene: 10. CDR3 loop: CASSLVSGGFGIQFF. The DNA of the CDR3 is TGTGCCAGCAGCTTGGTTAGCGGGGGGTTCGGGATCCAGTTCTTC.

The chain employs TRBV2 and TRBJ1-1; D uncertain. In germline, CDR1 is SNHLY, CDR2 FYNNEI. The CDR3 is made up of 13 amino acids. V lost 6 bases and J 0 bases, leaving 8 bases between the germline ends. CDR3 protein: CASSQLMNTEAFF. The CDR3 nucleotides read TGTGCCAGCAGCCAACTTATGAACACTGAAGCTTTCTTT.

This chain links TRBV18 with TRBJ2-3; 9 bases map to TRBD2. This CDR3 has 15 residues. After removal of 4 bases from V and 1 base from J, the junction contained 3 bases not matched to a gene. CDR1 KGHSH and CDR2 LQKENI come from the germline V gene. The CDR3: CASSLIAGGTDTQYF. The CDR3 coding sequence is TGTGCCAGCTCACTAATAGCGGGGGGCACAGATACGCAGTATTTT.

The chain employs TRBV30 and TRBJ1-5; 9 bases match TRBD1. Germline values: CDR1 GTSNPN, CDR2 SVGIG (reference sequence). With V trimmed by 3 bases and J by 8 bases, 11 bases remained unmatched. The CDR3 has 15 amino acids. CDR3 nucleotides: TGTGCCTGGAGCCGGGACACAGGGGGCAGGGAGCCCCAGCATTTT. Its translation: CAWSRDTGGREPQHF.

This clone was seen more than once but under ten times. The chain has TRBV15 and TRBJ2-1, with D perhaps matching TRBD2 (6 bases). The CDR3 runs 14 residues. V was pared by 5 bases and J by 2 bases, with 10 bases between. CDR1 and CDR2 from the germline V gene are LNHNV and YYDKDF (reference sequence). In DNA, the CDR3 is TGTGCCACCAGCCGGGACTTTACCTACAATGAGCAGTTCTTC. This sequence encodes CATSRDFTYNEQFF.

CDR3 DNA: TGCGCCAGCAGTGAACAAGACAGGGTGGGAGGGGGAACTAATCAGCCCCAGCATTTT. It translates to CASSEQDRVGGGTNQPQHF. J is TRBJ1-5 and V is TRBV10-1; 7 bases agree with TRBD1. CDR1 is WNHNN and CDR2 is SYGVQD in the germline V gene (reference sequence). V shed 3 bases, J shed 4 bases, and the junction held 18 bases outside the gene matches. This CDR3 contains 19 residues.

V usage is TRBV5-1 and J usage is TRBJ2-5, with TRBD1 identical over 8 bases. The V gene end was trimmed by 4 bases and the J gene end by 5 bases; junction bases not matched to a gene: 4. The CDR3 runs to 13 residues. From germline, CDR1 is SGHRS and CDR2 YFSETQ. In nucleotides, the CDR3 is TGCGCCAGCAGCCCGGGACAGGAGGAGACCCAGTACTTC. It encodes CASSPGQEETQYF.

As DNA, the CDR3 is TGTGCCAGGGGCCGGACCTTCTCCCCTGAAAAACTGTTTTTT. Its protein product is CARGRTFSPEKLFF. The V call is TRBV21-1, the J call TRBJ1-4. TRBV21-1 is labeled a pseudogene. The CDR3 is made up of 14 amino acids.

In this sample, this clone turned up once. The chain joins TRBV5-1 to TRBJ2-3, with 12 bases that match TRBD2. V was clipped by 1 base and J by 4 bases; unmatched bases: 7. The CDR3 is 17 residues long. Germline CDR1 SGHRS, CDR2 YFSETQ. The CDR3 protein is CASSLWGASGGADTQYF. The CDR3 coding sequence is TGCGCCAGCAGCTTGTGGGGAGCTAGCGGGGGGGCAGATACGCAGTATTTT.

The J gene is TRBJ2-5, the V gene TRBV7-3, with TRBD2 as a possible D gene (6 bases). Trimming removed 0 bases at V and 5 bases at J, with 13 bases between. The CDR3 totals 15 residues. CDR1 is SGHTA and CDR2 is FQGTGA in the germline V gene. CDR3 protein: CASSLTSGPPETQYF. Written as DNA, the CDR3 is TGTGCCAGCAGCTTAACAAGCGGGCCCCCCGAGACCCAGTACTTC.

This clone appeared a few times. The chain carries TRBV30 and TRBJ1-5; 7 nucleotides agree with TRBD1. Germline V CDR1 and CDR2: GTSNPN, SVGIG (reference sequence). The CDR3 runs 14 residues. With V trimmed by 4 bases and J by 10 bases, 13 bases remained unmatched. The CDR3 reads CAWKTAGGISPQHF. The DNA for the CDR3 is TGTGCCTGGAAGACCGCAGGGGGGATCAGCCCCCAGCATTTT.

The chain has TRBV5-4 and TRBJ2-2; D may correspond to TRBD1 or TRBD2 (5 bases each). Germline CDR1 reads SGHNT; CDR2 reads YYREEE (reference sequence). The CDR3 has 16 residues. Deletions cut 3 bases from V and 6 bases from J, with 18 bases between. CDR3 amino acids: CASSSSGRRDAGELFF. The CDR3 nucleotides read TGTGCCAGCAGCTCCTCGGGGCGCCGGGACGCCGGGGAGCTGTTTTTT.

By share, this clone counts as medium-sized. J is TRBJ1-4 and V is TRBV5-1, with a weak D call TRBD1 (5 bases). This CDR3 contains 15 residues. V lost 0 bases and J 8 bases, leaving 14 bases between the germline ends. CDR1 is SGHRS, CDR2 YFSETQ, per germline. CDR3: CASSLAHQGHEKLFF. The CDR3 nucleotides are TGCGCCAGCAGCTTGGCCCACCAAGGACACGAAAAACTGTTTTTT.

The chain links TRBV7-6 to TRBJ2-5, with D perhaps matching TRBD1 or TRBD2 (5 bases each). With 3 bases removed from V and 2 bases from J, the gap between germline ends came to 10 bases. The CDR3 has 14 amino acids. Germline-derived CDR1 and CDR2 are SGHVS and FNYEAQ. Here the CDR3 reads CASSFIEGQETQYF. In DNA form, the CDR3 reads TGTGCCAGCAGCTTCATAGAGGGGCAAGAGACCCAGTACTTC.

The genes are TRBV5-4 and TRBJ2-5; 9 bases are a match to TRBD2. This CDR3 spans 16 amino acids. The V gene's germline CDR1 is SGHNT and CDR2 YYREEE (reference sequence). Trimming cost V 4 bases and J 2 bases; bases outside gene matches: 9. CDR3 nucleotides: TGTGCCAGCAGCCCCCCTCGGCTAGCGGGGCAAGAGACCCAGTACTTC. This gives the protein CASSPPRLAGQETQYF.

The chain couples TRBV5-6 to TRBJ1-6, with D possibly being TRBD1 (5 bases). The CDR3 has 14 amino acids. Germline loops: CDR1 SGHDT, CDR2 YYEEEE. V lost 4 bases to trimming and J lost 9 bases, with 14 bases between them. The CDR3 sequence: CASSQGRRGSPLHF. The CDR3 DNA sequence: TGTGCCAGCAGCCAAGGACGGAGGGGTTCACCCCTCCACTTT.

The chain combines TRBV2 with TRBJ2-2, with 12 bases matching TRBD2. Germline CDR1 and CDR2: SNHLY and FYNNEI. The trim removed 6 bases at V and 2 bases at J, leaving 1 base unmatched. The CDR3 length is 15 residues. The CDR3 coding sequence is TGTGCCAGCAGGACTAGCGGGGGAAACACCGGGGAGCTGTTTTTT. Its protein is CASRTSGGNTGELFF.

This clone is a singleton in its sample. The chain is built from TRBV2 and TRBJ1-3; D call uncertain. The ends were cut back, 4 bases at V and 2 bases at J, with 9 bases in the middle. Per the germline V gene, CDR1 is SNHLY and CDR2 is FYNNEI. The CDR3 length is 14 residues. The CDR3 nucleotides are TGTGCCAGCAGTGTCGAAGGAACTGGAAACACCATATATTTT. It yields the protein CASSVEGTGNTIYF.

The J gene is TRBJ1-5, the V gene TRBV7-9; possibly TRBD1 for D (5 bases). Germline CDR1 reads SEHNR; CDR2 reads FQNEAQ (reference sequence). The CDR3 length is 14 residues. The V and J ends lost 2 bases and 3 bases respectively, with 8 bases between them. DNA for the CDR3: TGTGCCAGCAGCTTATGGGGGGACAATCAGCCCCAGCATTTT. Its protein product is CASSLWGDNQPQHF.

The chain couples TRBV7-8 to TRBJ1-1, with D perhaps matching TRBD1 (6 bases). CDR1 SGHVS and CDR2 FQNEAQ come from the germline V gene. The CDR3 spans 12 residues. The ends were cut back, 7 bases at V and 8 bases at J, with 14 bases in the middle. CDR3 nucleotides: TGTGCCAGCAACCCGGGACAACAAGAAGCTTTCTTT. The encoded protein is CASNPGQQEAFF.